These T cell receptor beta chains were read from a single sample in a study of neurological immune-mediated disorders. Each CDR3 protein is one row after TCRdb ran MiXCR on the 5' RACE reads. The table includes 30,000 to 40,000 distinct CDR3 sequences, roughly 11% detected once. Sequences were obtained from PBMCs. These TCRs come from a man aged 60 to 75 with HTLV-1-associated myelopathy (HAM/TSP). The CDR3 runs from the conserved cysteine through the conserved F or W. Fields, in order: V gene, J gene, D gene, clone size, CDR3 DNA, CDR3 protein. A D gene is named only where the DNA matches it firmly. Clone size is not always given. Where it is, it says once, few, many or a class for expanded clones.

V gene: TRBV7-3; J gene: TRBJ2-1; D gene: .; clone size: many; CDR3 DNA: TGTGCCAGCAGCCCCCCCGGAGTCAAGGAGACTGAGCAGTTCTTC; CDR3 protein: CASSPPGVKETEQFF
V gene: TRBV12-3/TRBV12-4; J gene: TRBJ2-6; D gene: TRBD2; clone size: many; CDR3 DNA: TGTGCCAGCAGTTTCTTGTTAGCGGGAGCTGGGGCCAACGTCCTGACTTTC; CDR3 protein: CASSFLLAGAGANVLTF
V gene: TRBV7-2; J gene: TRBJ1-2; D gene: .; clone size: many; CDR3 DNA: TGTGCCAGCAGCTTAGGGGATGAACGAGGCTACACCTTC; CDR3 protein: CASSLGDERGYTF
V gene: TRBV20-1; J gene: TRBJ1-4; D gene: .; clone size: many; CDR3 DNA: TGCAGTGCCCCCTGGACACTTAATGAAAAACTGTTTTTT; CDR3 protein: CSAPWTLNEKLFF
V gene: TRBV3-1; J gene: TRBJ2-7; D gene: TRBD1; clone size: .; CDR3 DNA: TGTGCCAGCAGCTCCACCGGGACAGGTTCCTACGAGCAGTACTTC; CDR3 protein: CASSSTGTGSYEQYF
V gene: TRBV20-1; J gene: TRBJ2-5; D gene: TRBD2; clone size: medium-sized; CDR3 DNA: TGCAGTGCTAGAGATCGGATGACTAGCGGGAGGGGGGCGCAAGAGACCCAGTACTTC; CDR3 protein: CSARDRMTSGRGAQETQYF
V gene: TRBV20-1; J gene: TRBJ2-3; D gene: TRBD2; clone size: many; CDR3 DNA: TGCAGCTTACCCGCTATCGGGACTAGCGGGAGCCGGGGGATTTGGACGCAGTATTTT; CDR3 protein: CSLPAIGTSGSRGIWTQYF
V gene: TRBV19; J gene: TRBJ1-4; D gene: .; clone size: many; CDR3 DNA: TGTGCCAGTAGTATGGGCCTTCCAACTAATGAAAAACTGTTTTTT; CDR3 protein: CASSMGLPTNEKLFF
V gene: TRBV20-1; J gene: TRBJ1-2; D gene: .; clone size: once; CDR3 DNA: TGCAGTGCTAGAGATAACAGTGAAGGTGACTACACCTTC; CDR3 protein: CSARDNSEGDYTF
V gene: TRBV6-1; J gene: TRBJ2-1; D gene: TRBD2; clone size: many; CDR3 DNA: TGTGCCAGCAGTCCCGGACTAGCGGGCCCCTACAATGAGCAGTTCTTC; CDR3 protein: CASSPGLAGPYNEQFF
V gene: TRBV20-1; J gene: TRBJ2-7; D gene: TRBD2; clone size: many; CDR3 DNA: TGCAGTGCTAGAGGGACTAGCGGGAGCTCCTACGAGCAGTACTTC; CDR3 protein: CSARGTSGSSYEQYF
V gene: TRBV18; J gene: TRBJ1-2; D gene: .; clone size: .; CDR3 DNA: TGTGCCAGCTCACCTACGGACAGCTTTTCCTATGGCTACACCTTC; CDR3 protein: CASSPTDSFSYGYTF
V gene: TRBV5-1; J gene: TRBJ2-7; D gene: TRBD1; clone size: few; CDR3 DNA: TGCGCCAGCAGCTTTGGGGACAGCAGATCCTACGAGCAGTACTTC; CDR3 protein: CASSFGDSRSYEQYF
V gene: TRBV5-1; J gene: TRBJ2-1; D gene: TRBD1; clone size: many; CDR3 DNA: TGCGCCAGCAGCTTGATGGCAGGGGGAAGCAATGAGCAGTTCTTC; CDR3 protein: CASSLMAGGSNEQFF
V gene: TRBV20-1; J gene: TRBJ2-4; D gene: .; clone size: many; CDR3 DNA: TGCAGTGCTAGAGCCGCTGGAGGCAAAAACATTCAGTACTTC; CDR3 protein: CSARAAGGKNIQYF
V gene: TRBV7-2; J gene: TRBJ2-3; D gene: .; clone size: many; CDR3 DNA: TGTGCCAGCAGTTTAACCTTTCGGACAGATACGCAGTATTTT; CDR3 protein: CASSLTFRTDTQYF
V gene: TRBV9; J gene: TRBJ2-2; D gene: TRBD1; clone size: many; CDR3 DNA: TGTGCCAGCAGCGTTAACAGGGGGTTCACCGGGGAGCTGTTTTTT; CDR3 protein: CASSVNRGFTGELFF
V gene: TRBV19; J gene: TRBJ2-7; D gene: .; clone size: many; CDR3 DNA: TGTGCCAGTAGTAGGCAGACTGGCTCCTACGAGCAGTACTTC; CDR3 protein: CASSRQTGSYEQYF
V gene: TRBV20-1; J gene: TRBJ2-5; D gene: .; clone size: many; CDR3 DNA: TGCAGTGCTAGCGGCATCCCTGTAGGGGAACAAGGAGAGACCCAGTACTTC; CDR3 protein: CSASGIPVGEQGETQYF
V gene: TRBV5-1; J gene: TRBJ2-1; D gene: .; clone size: many; CDR3 DNA: TGCGCCAGCAGCTTCGAGGGAGTCGGCAATGAGCAGTTCTTC; CDR3 protein: CASSFEGVGNEQFF
V gene: TRBV4-2; J gene: TRBJ2-6; D gene: .; clone size: many; CDR3 DNA: TGTGCCAGCAGCCCGACCGGAGGGGCCAACGTCCTGACTTTC; CDR3 protein: CASSPTGGANVLTF
V gene: TRBV5-1; J gene: TRBJ2-3; D gene: TRBD2; clone size: many; CDR3 DNA: TGCGCCAGCAGCGTCGGGACTAGCGGGAGCACAGATACGCAGTATTTT; CDR3 protein: CASSVGTSGSTDTQYF
V gene: TRBV5-6; J gene: TRBJ1-1; D gene: .; clone size: many; CDR3 DNA: TGTGCCAGCAGCTTAAAGGAGTGGTATCTTAGAACTGAAGCTTTCTTT; CDR3 protein: CASSLKEWYLRTEAFF
V gene: TRBV11-2; J gene: TRBJ2-3; D gene: .; clone size: .; CDR3 DNA: TGTGCCAGCAGCTTAAGACGGATCACAGATACGCAGTATTTT; CDR3 protein: CASSLRRITDTQYF
V gene: TRBV6-5; J gene: TRBJ1-1; D gene: .; clone size: many; CDR3 DNA: TGTGCCAGCAACTCGAACCTGAGGATGAACACTGAAGCTTTCTTT; CDR3 protein: CASNSNLRMNTEAFF
V gene: TRBV20-1; J gene: TRBJ2-3; D gene: .; clone size: .; CDR3 DNA: TGCAGTGGGGCGGGGTCCGATACGCAGTATTTT; CDR3 protein: CSGAGSDTQYF
V gene: TRBV6-1; J gene: TRBJ2-3; D gene: .; clone size: many; CDR3 DNA: TGTGCCACCTCCTCCACAGATACGCAGTATTTT; CDR3 protein: CATSSTDTQYF
V gene: TRBV6-6; J gene: TRBJ2-7; D gene: TRBD1; clone size: many; CDR3 DNA: TGTGCCAGCAGTGACAGGGCAGATCAGCACGAGCAGTACTTC; CDR3 protein: CASSDRADQHEQYF
V gene: TRBV5-1; J gene: TRBJ2-1; D gene: TRBD2; clone size: many; CDR3 DNA: TGCGCCAGCAGCTCAGTAGGCGGGAGCACCAATGAGCAGTTCTTC; CDR3 protein: CASSSVGGSTNEQFF
V gene: TRBV9; J gene: TRBJ2-1; D gene: TRBD2; clone size: .; CDR3 DNA: TGTGCCAGCAGCGTAGCGGCTAGCGGGAGCAATGAGCAGTTCTTC; CDR3 protein: CASSVAASGSNEQFF
V gene: TRBV29-1; J gene: TRBJ2-5; D gene: .; clone size: many; CDR3 DNA: TGCAGCGGAATCACTTGGGGCCAAGAGACCCAGTACTTC; CDR3 protein: CSGITWGQETQYF
V gene: TRBV7-9; J gene: TRBJ2-5; D gene: .; clone size: many; CDR3 DNA: TGTGCCAGCAGCTTAGGGCAAGCACCTCAAGAGACCCAGTACTTC; CDR3 protein: CASSLGQAPQETQYF
V gene: TRBV12-3/TRBV12-4; J gene: TRBJ1-6; D gene: TRBD1; clone size: many; CDR3 DNA: TGTGCCAGCAGTTCAGGACCGGGACAGGCGAATTCACCCCTCCACTTT; CDR3 protein: CASSSGPGQANSPLHF